This T cell receptor beta chain was sequenced for a study of T-cell memory formation after mild COVID-19. Study summary: The two donors had largely donor-specific TCR clusters.

TCRdb processed the 5' RACE reads anew with MiXCR; each CDR3 protein has one entry. The profile shows 200,000 to 250,000 distinct CDR3 sequences, about 27% of them singletons. The sample holds a few counts of this clonotype. The target antigen is unknown. Study-wide findings and caveats: Day 37-peaking second-wave clones had unconfirmed SARS-CoV-2 specificity.

V dropped 9 bases and J dropped 3 bases, with 7 bases sitting between them. This CDR3 is built from 11 residues. The V gene's germline CDR1 is KGHDR and CDR2 SFDVKD. Material for sequencing was PBMCs or a T cell subset sorted from them (not recorded which). The sequence derives from an adult woman who had mild COVID-19 (a few samples of this study predate the infection). Cell type and time point are not known. The chain uses TRBV24-1 and TRBJ2-5; no reliable D call. The CDR3 protein is CATGTEETQYF. The CDR3 DNA is TGTGCCACCGGCACAGAAGAGACCCAGTACTTC.